This TCR beta chain was recorded in a study of blood T cell repertoires in COVID-19. For the study at large: From the United States, Italy and Spain came samples of acute and convalescent COVID-19. T cells, B-cell-depleted T cells, or PBMCs provided the cDNA or gDNA that served as material.

Measured with immunoSEQ multiplex PCR; TCRdb has only the in-frame clones, and not every one. This sample has around 60,000 clones, with about 88% found just once. This clone was seen just once. The V end lost 0 bases, the J end lost 5 bases, and 13 bases lay between the germline ends. The length of the CDR3 is 14 residues. Germline loops: CDR1 GTSNPN, CDR2 SVGIG (reference sequence). Source material: peripheral blood. This chain connects TRBV30 to TRBJ1-1, with unresolved D. The source is a woman in her fifties or sixties with active COVID-19. CDR3 residues: CAWSVIGLGTEAFF. The CDR3, as DNA: TGTGCCTGGAGTGTAATCGGCCTCGGGACTGAAGCTTTCTTT.